Listed below are T cell receptor beta chains from one sample, sequenced in a study of metastatic and nonmetastatic thyroid tumors. TCRdb reassembled clones from the PCR reads with MiXCR. The sample carries tens of thousands of clones, 14% to 15% recorded once. Input material: blood. The receptors derive from a female donor with papillary thyroid cancer or a benign thyroid nodule (not recorded which). Some clones in this sample may be carry-over from other donors' samples. Both conserved end residues are part of each CDR3. A D gene is named only where the DNA matches it firmly. The size entry is marked missing in some rows and otherwise reads once, few, many or a size class.

TRBD2,TRBV5-1,many,TRBJ2-3,TGCGCCAGCAGCTTCGGGACTAGCGGACCAACAGATACGCAGTATTTT,CASSFGTSGPTDTQYF
TRBD2,TRBV20-1,NA,TRBJ2-1,TGCAGTGCGGCGGGACTAGCATATCTGGGGTTGGACAATGAGCAGTTCTTC,CSAAGLAYLGLDNEQFF
NA,TRBV11-3,NA,TRBJ2-1,TGTGCCAGCAGCTTAGGGTACGGTTGGGGGGACAATGAGCAGTTCTTC,CASSLGYGWGDNEQFF
TRBD2,TRBV7-2,many,TRBJ2-7,TGTGCCAGCAGCTTTTTCGCCCCTAGCGGGAGGCCGTTCAACTACGAGCAGTACTTC,CASSFFAPSGRPFNYEQYF
TRBD1,TRBV20-1,many,TRBJ2-2,TGCAGTGCTGGGACAGTCGATAATACCGGGGAGCTGTTTTTT,CSAGTVDNTGELFF
NA,TRBV4-2,many,TRBJ1-4,TGTGCCAGCAGCCAAGATCCCGCCGCAATAAGAGAAAAACTGTTTTTT,CASSQDPAAIREKLFF
NA,TRBV6-1,few,TRBJ1-2,TGTGCCAGTCTAAGGACGCAGTTCTACACCTTC,CASLRTQFYTF
NA,TRBV20-1,NA,TRBJ2-7,TGCAGTGCTAGGGGTGTGGCGGTTTACGAGCAGTACTTC,CSARGVAVYEQYF
NA,TRBV28,NA,TRBJ1-5,TGTGCCAGCAGGGTAGGCAATCAGACCCAGCATTTT,CASRVGNQTQHF
TRBD2,TRBV20-1,many,TRBJ2-1,TGCAGTGCTTACCCAGGGAGGTCACCGGGACTAGCGGGAGTCGATGAGCAGTTCTTC,CSAYPGRSPGLAGVDEQFF
NA,TRBV20-1,many,TRBJ2-5,TGCAGTGCTAGAGATCTGATCAACCGGGACAAACAAGAGACCCAGTACTTC,CSARDLINRDKQETQYF
TRBD2,TRBV27,NA,TRBJ2-7,TGTGCCAGCAGTCCCGCCGGGACTAGCGGATACGAGCAGTACTTC,CASSPAGTSGYEQYF
NA,TRBV20-1,many,TRBJ2-2,TGCAGTGCTACCGGGAGAGGTGCCGGGGAGCTGTTTTTT,CSATGRGAGELFF
NA,TRBV14,many,TRBJ2-1,TGTGCCAGCAGCCAAGAAATAGCGGTGAATGAGCAGTTCTTC,CASSQEIAVNEQFF
NA,TRBV5-4,many,TRBJ2-7,TGTGCCAGCACCACGTGGGGGGAACACGAGCAGTACTTC,CASTTWGEHEQYF
NA,TRBV20-1,many,TRBJ1-2,TGCAGTGCTAGAGGTGGCCCAAACTATGGCTACACCTTC,CSARGGPNYGYTF
TRBD2,TRBV7-9,many,TRBJ2-1,TGTGCCAGCAGCTTATCGGGACTAACTGAGCGCTACTCCTACAATGAGCAGTTCTTC,CASSLSGLTERYSYNEQFF